Below, 5 T cell receptor beta chains from the same sample are listed, as sequenced in a study of identical twins. TCRdb reanalysed the 5' RACE reads using MiXCR and keeps one entry per CDR3 protein. The table shows 510,000 or so distinct CDR3 sequences, with around 15% occurring only once. These sequences were also reported in another study, on yellow fever vaccine responses in identical twins.

Sequenced sample: CD4+ T cells sorted from blood. The receptors were gathered from a woman aged 18-29 years in good health.

The chain joins TRBV7-9 to TRBJ2-1; a possible D gene is TRBD2 (6 bases). The germline V gene has CDR1 SEHNR and CDR2 FQNEAQ (reference sequence). The V end was cut by 3 bases, the J end by 5 bases, with 14 bases between. This CDR3 has 15 residues. The CDR3 DNA sequence: TGTGCCAGCAGCTTTGGGGACTGGACACACAATGAGCAGTTCTTC. Translation: CASSFGDWTHNEQFF.

This clonotype was seen at least ten times. This rearrangement joins TRBV6-5 to TRBJ2-5; D gene uncertain. Trimming pared 0 bases from V and 5 bases from J, leaving 7 bases between. This CDR3 spans 13 amino acids. Germline V gene lookup returns CDR1 MNHEY and CDR2 SVGAGI. The CDR3 nucleotides read TGTGCCAGCAGTTACTCGAAGCGCGAGACCCAGTACTTC. The encoded protein is CASSYSKRETQYF.

The chain employs TRBV15 and TRBJ2-5; 9 nucleotides align to TRBD2. The CDR3 loop spans 19 amino acids. CDR1 and CDR2 (germline): LNHNV, YYDKDF (reference sequence). V shed 0 bases and J 4 bases; nucleotides not matched to a gene: 15. The CDR3 DNA sequence: TGTGCCACCAGCAGAGATACCTTGACTAGCGGCTATTTCAGAGAGACCCAGTACTTC. Translating it yields CATSRDTLTSGYFRETQYF. Using reference TRBV15 and TRBJ2-5 for the parts outside the CDR3, the full variable domain is DAMVIQNPRYQVTQFGKPVTLSCSQTLNHNVMYWYQQKSSQAPKLLFHYYDKDFNNEADTPDNFQSRRPNTSFCFLDIRSPGLGDTAMYLCATSRDTLTSGYFRETQYFGPGTRLLVL.

The chain couples TRBV29-1 to TRBJ2-3, with 8 bases lining up with TRBD1. This CDR3 contains 13 residues. Germline CDR1 SQVTM, CDR2 ANQGSEA. V was pared by 6 bases and J by 5 bases, with 7 bases of the junction left unmatched. The DNA for the CDR3 is TGCAGCGTAAGACAGGGGCAGAGAGATACGCAGTATTTT. Translated, it gives CSVRQGQRDTQYF.

J is TRBJ1-5 and V is TRBV7-8; 7 nucleotides line up with TRBD1. The trim removed 3 bases at V and 3 bases at J, leaving 5 bases unmatched. This CDR3 is built from 15 residues. Germline CDR1 and CDR2: SGHVS and FQNEAQ. CDR3 in amino acids: CASSFTTGDNQPQHF. The CDR3 DNA reads TGTGCCAGCAGCTTTACCACAGGGGACAATCAGCCCCAGCATTTT.